This T cell receptor (beta chain) was documented in a study of shared clonotypes between healthy human individuals. Repertoires were generated with immunoSEQ multiplex PCR, while TCRdb's copy carries only in-frame clones and drops some. The repertoire holds about 180,000 clones, with 90% to 95% as singletons. The CDR3 runs to 15 residues. V lost 5 bases to trimming and J lost 2 bases; unmatched junction nucleotides: 7. Germline lookup yields CDR1 ENHRY and CDR2 SYGVKD. V gene TRBV10-3 combines with J gene TRBJ2-7; TRBD2 matches at 9 bases. Sequencing input: naive CD4+ T cells sorted from blood. Specified subset: CD45RA+ positively selected. The receptor was derived from a woman younger than 45 in good health. CDR3 sequence reads: CAISQTSGPTYEQYF. The CDR3 nucleotides read TGTGCCATCAGTCAGACTAGCGGACCAACCTACGAGCAGTACTTC.